This T cell receptor (beta chain) was retrieved from a study of response to subunit inactivated influenza vaccine. With regard to this clonotype: Antigen unknown.

Study outcomes and limitations: The study's authors posited that every seasonal influenza vaccination enlists few new T cells.

The germline V and J ends were trimmed by 8 bases and 6 bases, with 10 bases remaining between them. CDR1 and CDR2 (germline): DFQATT, SNEGSKA (reference sequence). The CDR3 is 10 residues long. Each CDR3 protein is one row after TCRdb ran MiXCR on the RT-PCR reads. The repertoire has just over 300,000 distinct CDR3 sequences, about a fifth of them found once; the top ten carry about a tenth. The TCR originated in a man aged 50 to 69 who received an inactivated influenza vaccine. This specimen consisted of PBMCs from blood, obtained about 20 months after vaccination. The chain links TRBV20-1 to TRBJ2-5; unclear D gene. CDR3 nucleotides: TGCAGTTGCTGGTGGAAGACCCAGTACTTC. Translating gives CSCWWKTQYF.